This record concerns one T cell receptor (beta chain) sequence. Its antigen is undetermined. This record comes from a study of cytomegalovirus exposure and HLA in healthy donors. Across the study: Out of 300 to 500 genotyped donors, about 80% belonged to the Caucasian-associated ancestry cluster.

Broader study findings: According to reports, the classifier identified cytomegalovirus status with high specificity and sensitivity. Earlier analysis looked at TCR beta V segments, and most were productive about 90% or about 30% of the time.

The germline V gene encodes CDR1 MNHEY and CDR2 SVGAGI. Losses at the gene ends were 5 bases for V and 5 bases for J; bases not matched to a gene: 7. CDR3 length equals 14 residues. 13 Jbeta primers and 60 Vbeta primers were used for the PCR. Profiling relied on immunoSEQ multiplex PCR, and the TCRdb table lists in-frame clones only, not all of them. Of almost 200,000 clones listed, roughly 80% are singletons. V gene TRBV6-5 combines with J gene TRBJ1-1; 8 bases line up with TRBD1. The sequence was collected from a male donor in good health and CMV-seropositive. The sample consisted of PBMCs. The DNA of the CDR3 is TGTGCCAGCAGTCCAGGACAGGGTGCAACTGAAGCTTTCTTT. Amino acids: CASSPGQGATEAFF.